This T cell receptor beta chain was documented in a study of OX40 agonist ivuxolimab in advanced cancers. This clone was observed a few times. The CDR3 is 12 residues long. CDR1 and CDR2 (germline): LGHNT, FRNRAP. V lost 7 bases to trimming and J lost 5 bases, with 9 bases between them. Libraries were prepared by immunoSEQ multiplex PCR; TCRdb keeps only in-frame clonotypes and omits some of them. The repertoire holds about 50,000 clones, with around nine tenths as singletons. The sequencing used CD4+ or CD8+ T cells sorted from blood, collected in a trial of the OX40 agonist ivuxolimab. The clonotype originates from an adult with an advanced solid tumor such as melanoma, head and neck, liver or kidney cancer. V gene TRBV12-5 combines with J gene TRBJ1-5; D unclear. The CDR3 bases are TGTGCTAGTGCCTTGACGGATCAGCCCCAGCATTTT. Translation gives CASALTDQPQHF.